These 10 T cell receptor beta chains were all obtained from the same sample, sequenced in a study of blood T cell repertoires in COVID-19. Data came from immunoSEQ multiplex PCR; TCRdb stores just in-frame clones and leaves some out. The sample lists around 15,000 clones, roughly nine tenths seen once, with under 3% in the top ten. Input material: peripheral blood. These receptors were taken from a woman between 65 and 79 years old in a cohort sampled during active or convalescent COVID-19.

This clone was counted between two and nine times. The junction does not match germline at one end; this may be a read error. The chain uses TRBV7-9 and TRBJ1-2; 8 bases fit TRBD1. Germline V gene data show CDR1 as SEHNR and CDR2 as FQNEAQ (reference sequence). The CDR3 sequence is 14 residues long. The CDR3 loop reads CASSPVFSGTGPFF. The DNA for the CDR3 is TGTGCCAGCAGCCCCGTATTCTCCGGGACAGGTCCCTTCTTC.

This chain's CDR3 is CASSTGLGYTF. The CDR3 coding sequence is TGTGCCAGCAGCACAGGGCTTGGCTACACCTTC. V gene TRBV6-6 combines with J gene TRBJ1-2, with a possible D match to TRBD1 (6 bases). Germline CDR1 reads MNHNY; CDR2 reads SVGAGI (reference sequence). The V end lost 6 bases, the J end lost 7 bases, and 9 bases lay between the germline ends. The CDR3 length is 11 residues.

This clone was seen once. This chain connects TRBV5-1 to TRBJ2-3, with 9 bases aligning to TRBD1. The CDR3 spans 15 residues. Looked up from germline, CDR1 is SGHRS and CDR2 is YFSETQ. Unmatched junction bases numbered 4, after V lost 5 bases and J lost 0 bases. The CDR3 bases are TGCGCCAGCAGGGGGACAGGGAGAAGCACAGATACGCAGTATTTT. This sequence encodes CASRGTGRSTDTQYF.

The J gene is TRBJ2-7, the V gene TRBV18, with 9 bases lining up with TRBD1. V gave up 0 bases and J gave up 5 bases; unmatched junction bases: 5. CDR1 and CDR2 from the germline V gene are KGHSH and LQKENI. This CDR3 has 15 amino acids. CDR3 nucleotides: TGTGCCAGCTCACCACCGGGACAGGGAAGGAACGAGCAGTACTTC. Translation: CASSPPGQGRNEQYF.

CDR3 DNA: TGCGCCAGCAGCCAAGATTGGAAGGGGGCGCAGAATTCACCCCTCCACTTT. This encodes CASSQDWKGAQNSPLHF. The chain employs TRBV4-3 and TRBJ1-6; 7 bases align to TRBD1. J was trimmed by 7 bases and V by 0 bases; bases with no gene match: 9. The CDR3 runs 17 residues. Germline CDR1 reads LGHNA; CDR2 reads YSLEER.

V usage is TRBV7-2 and J usage is TRBJ2-2, with 11 bases lining up with TRBD2. This CDR3 has 16 residues. Germline CDR1 reads SGHTA; CDR2 reads FQGNSA. V lost 5 bases to trimming and J lost 5 bases; unmatched junction nucleotides: 7. DNA for the CDR3: TGTGCCAGCAGCGATCTAGCGGGGGGTCGGACCGGGGAGCTGTTTTTT. Translated: CASSDLAGGRTGELFF.

The chain employs TRBV10-3 and TRBJ2-1; TRBD1 is a possible D gene (6 bases). V lost 3 bases and J lost 7, with 19 bases in between. The CDR3 runs to 16 residues. CDR1 ENHRY and CDR2 SYGVKD come from the germline V gene. The CDR3 nucleotides read TGTGCCATCAGTGATTCAGGGGAGAGCGGTCTTAATGAGCAGTTCTTC. It is translated as CAISDSGESGLNEQFF.

The rearrangement links TRBV24-1 to TRBJ2-3, with a weak D call TRBD2 (6 bases). The CDR3 totals 13 residues. V was clipped by 10 bases and J by 4 bases, with 14 bases between them. CDR1 is KGHDR and CDR2 is SFDVKD in the germline V gene. CDR3 protein: CATTRGGSDTQYF. CDR3 nucleotide sequence: TGTGCCACAACCCGGGGAGGTTCAGATACGCAGTATTTT.

This clone was counted a few times. The CDR3 sequence is CASSQDRRLAQETQYF. In DNA form, the CDR3 reads TGCGCCAGCAGCCAAGATCGGAGGCTAGCCCAAGAGACCCAGTACTTC. The chain has TRBV4-1 and TRBJ2-5; D is possibly TRBD2 (5 bases). Germline V gives CDR1 MGHRA, CDR2 YSYEKL. V lost 0 bases, J lost 1 base, and 12 bases lay in between. This CDR3 has 16 amino acids.

This chain connects TRBV5-1 to TRBJ1-1; tentatively, D is TRBD1 (6 bases). Trimming left V 5 bases short and J 0 bases short, with 14 bases between. The V gene's germline CDR1 is SGHRS and CDR2 YFSETQ. The CDR3 consists of 15 residues. This CDR3 reads CASRLRTGLNTEAFF. In DNA, the CDR3 is TGCGCCAGCAGATTGAGAACAGGGCTGAACACTGAAGCTTTCTTT. Complete variable domain (other parts from reference TRBV5-1 and TRBJ1-1): KAGVTQTPRYLIKTRGQQVTLSCSPISGHRSVSWYQQTPGQGLQFLFEYFSETQRNKGNFPGRFSGRQFSNSRSEMNVSTLELGDSALYLCASRLRTGLNTEAFFGQGTRLTVV.